This passage covers 20 T cell receptor beta chains from one sample sequenced in a study of response to subunit inactivated influenza vaccine. Using its own MiXCR run on the RT-PCR reads, TCRdb lists one record per CDR3 protein. Among about 650,000 distinct CDR3 sequences listed, approximately 15% were seen once. The sequences come from PBMCs from blood, collected 14 to 15 days before vaccination. The origin of the receptors is a man aged 50 to 60 who received an inactivated influenza vaccine.

Ten or more counts support this clonotype. The rearrangement uses TRBV6-2 or TRBV6-3 and TRBJ1-1, with D unresolved. Deletions cut 2 bases from V and 2 bases from J, with 9 bases between. CDR3 length equals 14 residues. Germline assignment: CDR1 MNHEY and CDR2 SVGEGT. CDR3 bases: TGTGCCAGCAGTTACAGGACTTTTAACACTGAAGCTTTCTTT. Encoded protein: CASSYRTFNTEAFF.

The chain combines TRBV20-1 with TRBJ2-1; 7 positions match TRBD2. The CDR3 totals 15 residues. With V trimmed by 6 bases and J by 9 bases, 17 bases remained unmatched. Germline assignment: CDR1 DFQATT and CDR2 SNEGSKA (reference sequence). In DNA form, the CDR3 reads TGCAGTGCCCCTCAAGTAGGACTAGTTTCGATTGAGCAGTTCTTC. Amino acid sequence: CSAPQVGLVSIEQFF.

The chain carries TRBV4-2 and TRBJ2-7, with 10 bases lining up with TRBD2. Germline assignment: CDR1 LGHNA and CDR2 YNFKEQ. V shed 6 bases, J shed 4 bases, and the junction held 12 bases outside the gene matches. This CDR3 spans 16 amino acids. The CDR3 sequence: CASSPLAGGRGYEQYF. The CDR3 nucleotides are TGTGCCAGCAGTCCTTTAGCGGGGGGCCGGGGGTACGAGCAGTACTTC.

This chain uses TRBV7-2 with TRBJ2-1, with D possibly matching TRBD1 (7 bases). The CDR3 runs 16 residues. Germline CDR1 is SGHTA and CDR2 is FQGNSA. The ends were cut back, 1 base at V and 0 bases at J, with 10 bases in the middle. The CDR3 loop reads CASSLGQGGSYNEQFF. Here the CDR3 DNA reads TGTGCCAGCAGCTTAGGGCAGGGGGGCTCCTACAATGAGCAGTTCTTC.

The gene calls are TRBV28 and TRBJ2-7, with no clear D. The CDR3 covers 11 residues. Between the trimmed V and J ends, which lost 7 bases and 3 bases, there was a span of 7 bases. The V gene's germline CDR1 is MDHEN and CDR2 SYDVKM. CDR3 coding DNA: TGTGCCAGCACAGACCGCTACGAGCAGTACTTC. It specifies CASTDRYEQYF.

This clonotype was seen ten or more times. This chain uses TRBV7-8 with TRBJ2-7, with 12 bases aligning to TRBD2. V gave up 1 base and J gave up 6 bases; unmatched junction bases: 4. The CDR3 contains 15 residues. Per germline, CDR1 SGHVS and CDR2 FQNEAQ. CDR3: CASSLDLAGGREQYF. In nucleotides, the CDR3 is TGTGCCAGCAGCTTAGATCTAGCGGGGGGGCGCGAGCAGTACTTC.

A few counts support this clonotype. One end of the junction varies from germline; a read error may be responsible. The chain is built from TRBV20-1 and TRBJ2-1; 14 bases are shared with TRBD2. The CDR3 runs to 15 residues. Germline CDR1 reads DFQATT; CDR2 reads SNEGSKA (reference sequence). The CDR3 sequence: CSARTSGRIGNEQFF. The CDR3, as DNA: TGCAGCGCTAGGACTAGCGGGAGGATCGGGAATGAGCAGTTCTTC.

This sequence joins TRBV7-2 and TRBJ2-1; TRBD2 might be the D (5 bases). CDR3 size: 16 residues. V gave up 4 bases and J gave up 1 base, with 14 bases separating them. Germline loops: CDR1 SGHTA, CDR2 FQGNSA. CDR3 amino acids: CASSSRTRRSYNEQFF. CDR3 bases: TGTGCCAGCAGCTCCCGGACGCGGAGGTCCTACAATGAGCAGTTCTTC.

A few counts support this clonotype. This chain uses TRBV4-1 with TRBJ1-1; D remains unclear. Germline V gives CDR1 MGHRA, CDR2 YSYEKL. The CDR3 runs 14 residues. Between the trimmed V and J ends, which lost 1 base and 4 bases, there was a span of 10 bases. The CDR3 protein is CASSQVFKGTEAFF. CDR3 nucleotides: TGCGCCAGCAGCCAAGTTTTCAAGGGCACTGAAGCTTTCTTT.

CDR3 DNA: TGTGCCAGCAGTTTTCTTTCACTTCGTTTATTCATGAACACTGAAGCTTTCTTT. This encodes CASSFLSLRLFMNTEAFF. V and J are TRBV28 and TRBJ1-1; D unresolved. V lost 3 bases, J lost 0 bases, and 20 bases lay in between. Germline lookup yields CDR1 MDHEN and CDR2 SYDVKM. The CDR3 spans 18 residues.

In this sample, this clonotype turned up a few times. The chain employs TRBV28 and TRBJ2-7, with D unclear. The CDR3 totals 13 residues. From germline, CDR1 is MDHEN and CDR2 SYDVKM. Trimming cost V 7 bases and J 0 bases, with 10 bases left between them. This CDR3 reads CASISVSSYEQYF. The CDR3 region has the DNA TGTGCCAGCATCAGCGTTAGCTCCTACGAGCAGTACTTC.

The sample holds a few counts of this clonotype. J is TRBJ2-7 and V is TRBV9, with 9 positions matching TRBD2. From germline, CDR1 is SGDLS and CDR2 YYNGEE. The CDR3 extends over 15 amino acids. V lost 3 bases and J lost 2; bases outside the gene matches: 6. The CDR3 protein is CASSAQAGGTYEQYF. CDR3 DNA sequence: TGTGCCAGCAGCGCACAAGCGGGAGGTACCTACGAGCAGTACTTC.

This chain joins TRBV7-2 and TRBJ2-4, with 7 bases matching TRBD2. From germline, CDR1 is SGHTA and CDR2 FQGNSA. The CDR3 is 15 amino acids. V lost 2 bases to trimming and J lost 6 bases; unmatched junction nucleotides: 7. This CDR3 is CASSLWGREGNIQYF. The DNA of the CDR3 is TGTGCCAGCAGCTTATGGGGCAGGGAGGGAAACATTCAGTACTTC.

CDR3 loop: CASSLFDNEQFF. The DNA for the CDR3 is TGTGCCAGCAGTCTATTCGACAATGAGCAGTTCTTC. This chain joins TRBV12-3 or TRBV12-4 and TRBJ2-1; D is ambiguous. V lost 5 bases to trimming and J lost 5 bases, with 7 bases between them. The CDR3 has 12 amino acids.

A note on this clonotype: Mismatch with germline at one junction end may stem from a read error. The chain links TRBV29-1 to TRBJ1-2; D remains ambiguous. This CDR3 spans 12 amino acids. Per the germline V gene, CDR1 is SQVTM and CDR2 is ANQGSEA. CDR3 protein: CIVSQRNYGYTF. CDR3 nucleotide sequence: TGCATCGTTTCCCAGAGAAACTATGGCTACACCTTC.

This clonotype was counted between two and nine times. V is TRBV7-9 and J is TRBJ2-5; 8 nucleotides agree with TRBD1. The V gene end was trimmed by 2 bases and the J gene end by 4 bases; junction bases not matched to a gene: 6. CDR1 is SEHNR, CDR2 FQNEAQ, per germline (reference sequence). CDR3 length: 15 amino acids. CDR3 in amino acids: CASSLLGQGGETQYF. CDR3 DNA: TGTGCCAGCAGCTTACTCGGACAGGGTGGAGAGACCCAGTACTTC. Combining the CDR3 with reference TRBV7-9 and TRBJ2-5 gives the whole variable domain DTGVSQNPRHKITKRGQNVTFRCDPISEHNRLYWYRQTLGQGPEFLTYFQNEAQLEKSRLLSDRFSAERPKGSFSTLEIQRTEQGDSAMYLCASSLLGQGGETQYFGPGTRLLVL.

This clonotype came up a few times. The chain combines TRBV5-1 with TRBJ1-1, with D maybe TRBD1 (6 bases). CDR1 and CDR2 from the germline V gene are SGHRS and YFSETQ. V was clipped by 4 bases and J by 3 bases, with 10 bases between them. The CDR3 is 13 residues long. The CDR3 region is CASSSGQYTEAFF. The DNA of the CDR3 is TGCGCCAGCAGCAGCGGACAGTACACTGAAGCTTTCTTT. The whole variable domain, remainder taken from reference TRBV5-1 and TRBJ1-1, is KAGVTQTPRYLIKTRGQQVTLSCSPISGHRSVSWYQQTPGQGLQFLFEYFSETQRNKGNFPGRFSGRQFSNSRSEMNVSTLELGDSALYLCASSSGQYTEAFFGQGTRLTVV.

The chain links TRBV6-1 to TRBJ1-2; possible D gene TRBD1, 6 bases. The CDR3 runs to 12 residues. Per germline, CDR1 MNHNS and CDR2 SASEGT. The germline V and J ends were trimmed by 7 bases and 8 bases, with 14 bases remaining between them. CDR3 protein: CASTPTGTGYTF. DNA for the CDR3: TGTGCCAGCACCCCTACAGGGACAGGCTACACCTTC.

This chain links TRBV7-2 with TRBJ2-7; possible D gene TRBD2, 5 bases. This CDR3 has 14 residues. V lost 3 bases and J 3 bases, leaving 12 bases between the germline ends. The V gene's germline CDR1 is SGHTA and CDR2 FQGNSA. CDR3 loop: CASSLASSIYEQYF. CDR3 DNA: TGTGCCAGCAGCTTGGCTAGCAGTATCTACGAGCAGTACTTC.

The chain joins TRBV5-4 to TRBJ2-2; TRBD2 matches at 11 bases. The V segment lost 3 bases and the J segment 8 bases; nucleotides outside the gene matches: 0. This CDR3 has 13 residues. Germline V gene data show CDR1 as SGHNT and CDR2 as YYREEE (reference sequence). The CDR3 coding sequence is TGTGCCAGCAGCTGGACTAGCGGGGGGGAGCTGTTTTTT. As protein: CASSWTSGGELFF.